There are a few counts of the clone carrying this TCR beta chain. Its target is unknown. The TCR cDNA carried a universal primer site and UMIs from 5'RACE template switching. TCRdb redid the calling of the 5' RACE reads with MiXCR, one entry per CDR3 protein. The sample lists 200,000 to 250,000 distinct CDR3 sequences; 3% to 4% were seen once. The data originate from a study of T cells after yellow fever vaccination. Study-level background: Those fractions that held only low numbers of cells were prepared using the SMART-Seq v4 Ultra Low Input RNA kit.

The study's findings and limits: Reappearing after the booster were most of the clones from primary vaccination (approximately 96% CD4, 70% to 90% CD8). The secondary response was weaker, and its peak arrived faster, on day 5 versus 15.

The receptor was isolated from a man aged 18 to 35 who received the YFV17D yellow fever vaccine. The sequencing here drew on CD4+ T cells sorted from PBMCs, taken 10 days after the yellow fever booster vaccination.

CDR3 nucleotide sequence: TGTGCCAGCAGTGGCACCAGCTCCTACAATGAGCAGTTCTTC. Translated: CASSGTSSYNEQFF. The rearrangement joins TRBV5-5 to TRBJ2-1; D gene uncertain. The CDR3 length is 14 residues. The germline V and J ends were trimmed by 5 bases and 0 bases, with 9 bases remaining between them. Germline CDR1 SGHKS, CDR2 YYEKEE (reference sequence).